Listed here are 3 T cell receptor beta chains from one sample, sequenced in a study of T cell repertoires in ileal Crohn's disease. The data were produced by immunoSEQ multiplex PCR, yet TCRdb's version contains in-frame clones alone and is incomplete. This sample has some 6,200 clones, with roughly 80% found just once. Input material: ileal tissue. These receptors were taken from an adult with Crohn's disease.

This clone has just a few counts. V usage is TRBV6-1 and J usage is TRBJ1-2, with TRBD1 matching 8 bases. The V and J ends lost 4 bases and 4 bases, in that order; junction bases with no gene match: 11. Germline V CDR1 and CDR2: MNHNS, SASEGT. The CDR3 contains 16 residues. The CDR3 DNA reads as TGTGCCAGCAGTGCGCTGTCGGCAGGGGGCGTCTATGGCTACACCTTC. Amino acids: CASSALSAGGVYGYTF.

The chain has TRBV5-1 and TRBJ1-2; 11 bases line up with TRBD1. The CDR3 sequence is 17 residues long. The ends lost 4 bases at V and 2 bases at J; junction bases unmatched: 10. Germline V gives CDR1 SGHRS, CDR2 YFSETQ. CDR3 sequence (DNA): TGCGCCAGCAGCCCGGTGCGGGACAGGGGGGACAACTATGGCTACACCTTC. Its translation is CASSPVRDRGDNYGYTF. Based on the CDR3 plus reference TRBV5-1 and TRBJ1-2, the full variable domain is KAGVTQTPRYLIKTRGQQVTLSCSPISGHRSVSWYQQTPGQGLQFLFEYFSETQRNKGNFPGRFSGRQFSNSRSEMNVSTLELGDSALYLCASSPVRDRGDNYGYTFGSGTRLTVV.

The chain has TRBV2 and TRBJ1-2; D perhaps matches TRBD1 (6 bases). CDR1 SNHLY and CDR2 FYNNEI come from the germline V gene. CDR3 length: 13 residues. Between the trimmed V and J ends, which lost 2 bases and 7 bases, there was a span of 11 bases. For the CDR3, the DNA is TGTGCCAGCAGTGAACGGGGGGCGGTTGGCTACACCTTC. Residues: CASSERGAVGYTF.